This TCR beta chain was profiled in a study of blood T cell repertoires in COVID-19. Clones were sequenced by immunoSEQ multiplex PCR, and TCRdb holds only the in-frame ones, with some missing. The repertoire has more than 95,000 clones, almost 85% of them found once; the top ten carry approximately 7%. The CDR3 spans 16 residues, counting both ends. The V gene's germline CDR1 is MGHDK and CDR2 SYGVNS. In regard to this clone: The DNA is left out, because the CDR3 cannot be placed on it with certainty; the CDR3 is given as TCRdb lists it.

The chain carries TRBV25-1 and TRBJ2-3; the table's D call of TRBD2 was not tested on the DNA. This clonotype was obtained from a man between 65 and 85 years old with active or convalescent COVID-19. The sample was peripheral blood. Here the CDR3 reads CASSTSTSGSADTQYF.